This TCR beta chain was found in a study of blood T cell repertoires in COVID-19. Across the study: Material from acute and convalescent COVID-19 was sourced from the United States, Italy and Spain. In each case, the material was cDNA or gDNA derived from T cells, B-cell-depleted T cells, or PBMCs.

Methods used by the authors: Reference gene primer amplification gave nucleated cell count estimates. The protocol was immunoSEQ multiplex PCR, while the TCRdb copy is restricted to in-frame clones and leaves out a portion. Clone size and V and J calls were adopted from that table, with D and trimming inferred from the DNA. The sample records nearly 35,000 clones, around 86% being singletons. Germline V gives CDR1 MNHEY, CDR2 SVGAGI. The V end was cut by 6 bases, the J end by 2 bases, with 9 bases between. CDR3 length equals 13 residues. The chain links TRBV6-5 to TRBJ2-3; weak D call: TRBD1 (5 bases). The sequenced sample consisted of peripheral blood. The receptor comes from a man between 70 and 80 years old with acute or convalescent COVID-19. CDR3 protein: CASRPTDTDTQYF. The CDR3 DNA sequence: TGTGCCAGCAGACCGACAGACACAGATACGCAGTATTTT.